This TCR beta chain appears in the sequencing data of a study of breast tumors, draining lymph nodes, adjacent tissues. TCRdb itself ran the multiplex PCR reads through MiXCR, one entry per CDR3 protein. This sample has about 130,000 distinct CDR3 sequences, with around 20% found just once. Trimming removed 1 base at V and 14 bases at J, with 12 bases between. The CDR3 runs 12 residues. Breast cancer patients provided tissue from their axillary draining lymph nodes. This clonotype showed up many times. The chain carries TRBV12-3 or TRBV12-4 and TRBJ2-1; maybe TRBD1 (5 bases). The clonotype was recovered from a female donor with breast cancer. Some clones in this sample may be carry-over from other donors' samples. The specimen sequenced was axillary lymph node tissue. CDR3 residues: CASSLGRAIKFF. CDR3 coding DNA: TGTGCCAGCAGTTTAGGCAGGGCGATAAAGTTCTTC.